This is a list of T cell receptor beta chains from one sample in a study of radiotherapy plus CTLA-4 blockade in lung cancer. TCRdb keeps only in-frame clones here, not all; method: immunoSEQ multiplex PCR. The sample holds 95,000 to 150,000 clones, approximately 90% seen once. Specimen: peripheral blood, collected from a patient treated with radiotherapy plus ipilimumab. These receptors came from a human donor with non-small cell lung cancer that progressed on radiotherapy plus ipilimumab. The CDR3 runs from the conserved cysteine through the conserved F or W. The order of the fields is V gene, J gene, CDR3 protein.

TRBV6-1,TRBJ2-1,CASSERASGTNEQFF
TRBV27,TRBJ2-7,CASSLGTSGTTYEQYF
TRBV7-8,TRBJ1-2,CASSETDYYGYTF
TRBV5-1,TRBJ1-2,CASSSWAETSYGYTF
TRBV7-2,TRBJ2-7,CASSLISGYEQYF
TRBV18,TRBJ1-5,CASSSPGTGGNQPQHF
TRBV10-3,TRBJ1-3,CAAGGGSSGNTIYF
TRBV7-3,TRBJ2-3,CASSSGSGSTDTQYF
TRBV5-6,TRBJ2-2,CASRRDRVGGELFF
TRBV10-3,TRBJ2-1,CATSNSDEQFF
TRBV29-1,TRBJ2-7,CSVDGISPFGEQYF
TRBV7-9,TRBJ1-2,CASSLTDTVNYGYTF
TRBV27,TRBJ2-1,CASSPRRGQGSNEQFF
TRBV30,TRBJ2-5,CARSEGTSVTQYF
TRBV14,TRBJ1-4,CASSQVGRNGKLFF
TRBV30,TRBJ2-5,CAWSVGQGVEETQYF
TRBV2,TRBJ1-2,CASSKEQGARNGYTF
TRBV6-6,TRBJ2-2,CASSLGALGLGELFF
TRBV2,TRBJ1-2,CASSDSEDSGYTF
TRBV5-3,TRBJ1-2,CARNTRTGVGYTF
TRBV5-1,TRBJ1-2,CASSLATAYGYTF
TRBV19,TRBJ1-3,CASRVTASGAGNTIYF
TRBV6-6,TRBJ1-2,CASRETGGNGYTF
TRBV21-1,TRBJ2-2,CASSNVERGLANTGELFF
TRBV11-2,TRBJ2-5,CASSLAEQETQYF
TRBV5-1,TRBJ2-2,CASSPGQGWSGTGELFF